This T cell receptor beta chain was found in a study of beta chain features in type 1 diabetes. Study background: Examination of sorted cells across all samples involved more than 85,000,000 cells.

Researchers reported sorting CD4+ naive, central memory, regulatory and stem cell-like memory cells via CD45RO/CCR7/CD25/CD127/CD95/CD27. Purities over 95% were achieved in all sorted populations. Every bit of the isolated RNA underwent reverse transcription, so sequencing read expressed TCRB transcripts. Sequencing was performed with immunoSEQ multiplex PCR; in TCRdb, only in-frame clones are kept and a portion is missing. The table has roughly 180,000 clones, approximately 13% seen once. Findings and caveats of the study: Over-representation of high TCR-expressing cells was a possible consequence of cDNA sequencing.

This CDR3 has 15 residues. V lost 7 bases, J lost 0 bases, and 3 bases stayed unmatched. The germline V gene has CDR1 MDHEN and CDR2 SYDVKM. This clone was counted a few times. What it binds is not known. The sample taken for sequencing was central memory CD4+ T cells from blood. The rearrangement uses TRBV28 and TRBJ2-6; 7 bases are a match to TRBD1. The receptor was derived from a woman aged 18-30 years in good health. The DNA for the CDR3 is TGTGCCAGCAACCCAGGGGGCTCTGGGGCCAACGTCCTGACTTTC. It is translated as CASNPGGSGANVLTF.